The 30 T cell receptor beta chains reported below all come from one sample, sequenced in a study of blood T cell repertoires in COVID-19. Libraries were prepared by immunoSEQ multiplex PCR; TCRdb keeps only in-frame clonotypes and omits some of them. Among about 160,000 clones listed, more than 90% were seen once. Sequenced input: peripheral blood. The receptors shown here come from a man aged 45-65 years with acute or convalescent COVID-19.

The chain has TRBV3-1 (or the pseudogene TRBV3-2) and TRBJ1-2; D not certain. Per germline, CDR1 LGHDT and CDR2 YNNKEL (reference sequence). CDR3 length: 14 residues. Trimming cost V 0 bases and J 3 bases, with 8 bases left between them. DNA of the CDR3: TGTGCCAGCAGCCAAGATTCAGGATACTATGGCTACACCTTC. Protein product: CASSQDSGYYGYTF.

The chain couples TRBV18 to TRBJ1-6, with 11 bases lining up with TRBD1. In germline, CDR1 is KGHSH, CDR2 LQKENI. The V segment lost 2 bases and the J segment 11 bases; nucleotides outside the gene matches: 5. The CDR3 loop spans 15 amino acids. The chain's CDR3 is CASSPGQGADAPLHF. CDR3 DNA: TGTGCCAGCTCACCAGGACAGGGGGCTGACGCACCCCTCCACTTT. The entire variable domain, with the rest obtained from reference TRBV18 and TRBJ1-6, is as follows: NAGVMQNPRHLVRRRGQEARLRCSPMKGHSHVYWYRQLPEEGLKFMVYLQKENIIDESGMPKERFSAEFPKEGPSILRIQQVVRGDSAAYFCASSPGQGADAPLHFGNGTRLTVT.

The CDR3 DNA reads as TGTGCCAGCAGCTTGGTACAGAACTATGGCTACACCTTC. Translated, it gives CASSLVQNYGYTF. The rearrangement links TRBV5-8 to TRBJ1-2, with D unresolved. The V end was cut by 0 bases, the J end by 2 bases, with 5 bases between. The CDR3 is 13 amino acids. Germline V gene sequence: CDR1 SGHTS, CDR2 YDEGEE.

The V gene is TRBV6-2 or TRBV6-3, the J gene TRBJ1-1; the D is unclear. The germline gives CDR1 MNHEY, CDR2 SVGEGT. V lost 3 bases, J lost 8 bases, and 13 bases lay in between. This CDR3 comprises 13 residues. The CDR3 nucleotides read TGTGCCAGCAGTTATAGTCGACAAACCGAAGCTTTCTTT. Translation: CASSYSRQTEAFF.

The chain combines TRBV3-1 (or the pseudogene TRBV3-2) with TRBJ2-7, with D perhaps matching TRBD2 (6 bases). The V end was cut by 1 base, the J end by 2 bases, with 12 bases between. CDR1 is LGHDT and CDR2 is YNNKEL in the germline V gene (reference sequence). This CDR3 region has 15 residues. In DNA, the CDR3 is TGTGCCAGCAGCCAAGTCGGCGGGGCTGCCTACGAGCAGTACTTC. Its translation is CASSQVGGAAYEQYF.

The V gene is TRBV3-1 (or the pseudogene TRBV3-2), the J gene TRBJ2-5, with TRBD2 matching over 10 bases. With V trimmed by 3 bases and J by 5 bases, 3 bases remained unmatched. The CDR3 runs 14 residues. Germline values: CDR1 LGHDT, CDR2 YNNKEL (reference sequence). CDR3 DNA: TGTGCCAGCAGCCAGACGGGACTAGCGGAGACCCAGTACTTC. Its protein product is CASSQTGLAETQYF.

The CDR3 spells CASKTETMNTEAFF. The DNA of the CDR3 is TGTGCCAGCAAGACTGAAACTATGAACACTGAAGCTTTCTTT. The chain employs TRBV6-5 and TRBJ1-1; no reliable D call. CDR3 length: 14 residues. CDR1 MNHEY and CDR2 SVGAGI come from the germline V gene. Trimming left V 7 bases short and J 0 bases short, with 12 bases between.

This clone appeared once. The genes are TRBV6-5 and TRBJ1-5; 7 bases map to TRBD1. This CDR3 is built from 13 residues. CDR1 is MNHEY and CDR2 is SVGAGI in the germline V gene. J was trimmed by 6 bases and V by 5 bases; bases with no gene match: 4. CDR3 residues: CASSKGAGQPQHF. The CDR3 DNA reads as TGTGCCAGCAGTAAGGGGGCGGGTCAGCCCCAGCATTTT.

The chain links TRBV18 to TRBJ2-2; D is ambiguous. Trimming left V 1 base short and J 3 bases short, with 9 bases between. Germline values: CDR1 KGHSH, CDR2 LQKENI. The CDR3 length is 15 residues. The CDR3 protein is CASSPHPTYTGELFF. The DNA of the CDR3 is TGTGCCAGCTCACCACATCCCACTTACACCGGGGAGCTGTTTTTT.

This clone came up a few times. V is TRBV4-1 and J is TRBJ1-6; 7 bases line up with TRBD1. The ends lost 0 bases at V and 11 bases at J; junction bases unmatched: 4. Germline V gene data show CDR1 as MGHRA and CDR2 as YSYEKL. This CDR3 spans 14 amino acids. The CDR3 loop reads CASSQDWQGAPLHF. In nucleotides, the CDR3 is TGCGCCAGCAGCCAAGATTGGCAGGGGGCACCCCTCCACTTT.

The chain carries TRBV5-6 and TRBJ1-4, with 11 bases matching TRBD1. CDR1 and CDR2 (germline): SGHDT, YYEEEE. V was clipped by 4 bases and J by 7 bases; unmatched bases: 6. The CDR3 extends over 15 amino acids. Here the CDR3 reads CASSTSGTGGEKLFF. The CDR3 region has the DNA TGTGCCAGCAGCACATCCGGGACAGGGGGTGAAAAACTGTTTTTT.

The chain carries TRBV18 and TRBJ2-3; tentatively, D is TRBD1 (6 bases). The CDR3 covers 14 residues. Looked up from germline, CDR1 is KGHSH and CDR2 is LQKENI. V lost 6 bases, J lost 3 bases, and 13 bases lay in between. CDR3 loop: CASSGATDTDTQYF. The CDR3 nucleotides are TGTGCCAGCTCGGGGGCGACCGATACAGATACGCAGTATTTT.

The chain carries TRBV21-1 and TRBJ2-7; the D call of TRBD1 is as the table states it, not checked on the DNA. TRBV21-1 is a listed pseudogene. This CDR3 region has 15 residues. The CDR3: CASSTSGTGYYEQYF. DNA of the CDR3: TGTGCCAGCAGCACCAGCGGGACAGGGTACTACGAGCAGTACTTC.

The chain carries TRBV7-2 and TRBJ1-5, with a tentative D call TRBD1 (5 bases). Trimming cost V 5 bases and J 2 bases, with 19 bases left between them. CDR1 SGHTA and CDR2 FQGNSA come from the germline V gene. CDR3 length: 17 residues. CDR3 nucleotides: TGTGCCAGCAGCCTCGGGGGGGGAAGGGGAGGCAATCAGCCCCAGCATTTT. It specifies CASSLGGGRGGNQPQHF.

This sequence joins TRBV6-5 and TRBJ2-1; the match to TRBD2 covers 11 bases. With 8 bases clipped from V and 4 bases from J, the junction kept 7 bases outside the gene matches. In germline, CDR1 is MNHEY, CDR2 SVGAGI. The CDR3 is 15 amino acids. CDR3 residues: CASAPGLAVYNEQFF. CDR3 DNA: TGTGCCAGCGCGCCGGGACTAGCGGTTTACAATGAGCAGTTCTTC.

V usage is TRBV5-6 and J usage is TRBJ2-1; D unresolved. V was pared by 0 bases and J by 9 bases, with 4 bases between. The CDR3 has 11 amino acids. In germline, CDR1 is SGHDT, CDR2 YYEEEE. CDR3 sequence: CASSLVGEQFF. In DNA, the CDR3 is TGTGCCAGCAGCTTGGTCGGTGAGCAGTTCTTC.

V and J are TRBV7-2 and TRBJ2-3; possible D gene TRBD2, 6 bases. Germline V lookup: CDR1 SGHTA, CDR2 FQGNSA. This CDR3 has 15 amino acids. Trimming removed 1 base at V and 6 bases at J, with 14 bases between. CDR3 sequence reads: CASSLVGEVGDTQYF. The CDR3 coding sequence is TGTGCCAGCAGCTTAGTTGGGGAGGTAGGGGATACGCAGTATTTT.

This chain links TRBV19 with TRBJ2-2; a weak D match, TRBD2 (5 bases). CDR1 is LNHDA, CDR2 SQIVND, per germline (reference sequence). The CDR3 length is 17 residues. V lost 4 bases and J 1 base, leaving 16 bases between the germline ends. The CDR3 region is CASSNNAGTRNTGELFF. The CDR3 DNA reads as TGTGCCAGTAGTAACAACGCGGGTACGCGGAACACCGGGGAGCTGTTTTTT.

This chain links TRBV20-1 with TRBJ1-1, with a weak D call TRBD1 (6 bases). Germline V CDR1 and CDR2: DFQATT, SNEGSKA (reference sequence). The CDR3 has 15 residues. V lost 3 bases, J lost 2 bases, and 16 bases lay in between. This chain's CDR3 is CSASSGQLQNTEAFF. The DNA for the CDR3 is TGCAGTGCTAGTAGTGGACAGCTCCAAAACACTGAAGCTTTCTTT.

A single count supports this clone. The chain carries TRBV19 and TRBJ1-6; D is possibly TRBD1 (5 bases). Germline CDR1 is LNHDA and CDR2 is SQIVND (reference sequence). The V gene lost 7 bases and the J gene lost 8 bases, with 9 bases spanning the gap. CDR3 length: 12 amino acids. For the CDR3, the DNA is TGTGCCAGTAATAAGGGGTATTCACCCCTCCACTTT. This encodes CASNKGYSPLHF.

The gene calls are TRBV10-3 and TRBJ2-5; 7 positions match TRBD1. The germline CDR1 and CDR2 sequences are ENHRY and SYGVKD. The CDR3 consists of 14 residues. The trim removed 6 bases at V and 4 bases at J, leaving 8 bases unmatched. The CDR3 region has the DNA TGTGCCATCAGCGAAGGACAGGCAGGAGAGACCCAGTACTTC. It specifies CAISEGQAGETQYF.

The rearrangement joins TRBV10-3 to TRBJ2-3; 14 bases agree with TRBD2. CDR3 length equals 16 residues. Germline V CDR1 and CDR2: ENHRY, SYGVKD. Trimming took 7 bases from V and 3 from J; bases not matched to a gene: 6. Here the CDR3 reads CAITPGLAGGTDTQYF. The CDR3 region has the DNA TGTGCCATCACCCCCGGACTAGCGGGAGGAACAGATACGCAGTATTTT.

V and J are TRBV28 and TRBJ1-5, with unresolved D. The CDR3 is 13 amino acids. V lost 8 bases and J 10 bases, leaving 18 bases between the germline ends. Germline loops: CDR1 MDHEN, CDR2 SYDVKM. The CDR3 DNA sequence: TGTGCCAGCGCTGGCGACGGAGTAGAACCCCAGCATTTT. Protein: CASAGDGVEPQHF. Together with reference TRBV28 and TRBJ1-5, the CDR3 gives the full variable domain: DVKVTQSSRYLVKRTGEKVFLECVQDMDHENMFWYRQDPGLGLRLIYFSYDVKMKEKGDIPEGYSVSREKKERFSLILESASTNQTSMYLCASAGDGVEPQHFGDGTRLSIL.

CDR3 sequence: CASSLRDRDFTGELFF. CDR3 DNA sequence: TGTGCCAGCAGCCTCCGGGACAGAGACTTTACCGGGGAGCTGTTTTTT. This rearrangement joins TRBV4-2 to TRBJ2-2; 7 bases agree with TRBD1. The germline V gene encodes CDR1 LGHNA and CDR2 YNFKEQ. The junction had 10 bases not matched to a gene; V was cut back by 4 bases and J by 5 bases. The CDR3 extends over 16 amino acids.

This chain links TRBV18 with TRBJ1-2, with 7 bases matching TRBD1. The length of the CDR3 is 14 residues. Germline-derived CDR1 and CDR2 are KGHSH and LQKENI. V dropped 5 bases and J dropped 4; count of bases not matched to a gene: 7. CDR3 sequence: CASSENRGPYGYTF. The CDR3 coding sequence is TGTGCCAGCTCAGAAAACAGGGGACCCTATGGCTACACCTTC.

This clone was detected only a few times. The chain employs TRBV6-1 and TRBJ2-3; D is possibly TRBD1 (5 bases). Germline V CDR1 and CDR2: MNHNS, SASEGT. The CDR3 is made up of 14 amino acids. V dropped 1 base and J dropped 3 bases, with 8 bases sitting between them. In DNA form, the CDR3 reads TGTGCCAGCAGTGAAGAGGCAGGGACAGATACGCAGTATTTT. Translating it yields CASSEEAGTDTQYF.

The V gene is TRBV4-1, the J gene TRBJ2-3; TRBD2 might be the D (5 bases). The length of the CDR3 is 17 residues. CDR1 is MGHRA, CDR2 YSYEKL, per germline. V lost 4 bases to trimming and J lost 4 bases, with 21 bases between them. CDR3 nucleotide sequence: TGCGCCAGCAGCCCAACGAGCCTAGCACAGCCCGCAGATACGCAGTATTTT. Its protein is CASSPTSLAQPADTQYF.

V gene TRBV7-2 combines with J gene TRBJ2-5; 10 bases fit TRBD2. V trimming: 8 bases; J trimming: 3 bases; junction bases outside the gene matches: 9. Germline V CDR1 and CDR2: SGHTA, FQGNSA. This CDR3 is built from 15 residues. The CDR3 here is CASLGVTSGEETQYF. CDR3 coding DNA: TGTGCCAGCCTAGGTGTAACTAGCGGGGAAGAGACCCAGTACTTC.

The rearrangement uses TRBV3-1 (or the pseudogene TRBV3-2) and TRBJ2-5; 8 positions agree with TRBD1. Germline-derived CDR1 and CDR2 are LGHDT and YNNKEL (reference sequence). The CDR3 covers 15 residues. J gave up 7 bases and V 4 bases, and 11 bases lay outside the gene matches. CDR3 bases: TGTGCCAGCAGCCGCATACAGGGGGGCCATGGGACCCAGTACTTC. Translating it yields CASSRIQGGHGTQYF.

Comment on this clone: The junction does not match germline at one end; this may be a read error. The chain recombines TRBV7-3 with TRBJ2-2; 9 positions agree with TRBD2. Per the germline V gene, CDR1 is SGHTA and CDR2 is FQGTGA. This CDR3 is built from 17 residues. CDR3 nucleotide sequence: TGTGCCAGCAGCCTAACCGCCGGGACTAGCCTCACCGGGGAGCTGTTTTTT. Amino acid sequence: CASSLTAGTSLTGELFF.